Each of the 22 T cell receptor beta chains below was sequenced from the same sample in a study of Ad26.COV2.S vaccination and SARS-CoV-2 variants (dated by TCRdb to 2020 to 2023). Interpreted using the paper, the treatment or condition label stands for: roughly 20 received Ad26.COV2.S at low or high dose, single or two shots; about 5 received placebo; per-sample allocation not given. Repertoires of vaccine and placebo recipients were sequenced from samples taken on day 63 after the first injection. The receptor library was made with the immunoSEQ multiplex PCR assay. Sourced from immuneACCESS, this table was stored by TCRdb with only in-frame sequences that have V and J called. A share of the clones is absent; for the studies checked, an unresolved V gene accounts for under half, and the remainder has no known explanation. The sample records a few hundred thousand clones, around 87% of which are singletons. Around 3.7% of the sample is in the top ten clones.

This specimen consisted of peripheral blood, obtained in a trial of Ad26.COV2.S vaccine versus placebo. Every receptor here comes from a person between 18 and 65 years old who received the Ad26.COV2.S COVID-19 vaccine or a placebo.

The rearrangement uses TRBV9 and TRBJ2-6; D call uncertain. Trimming removed 0 bases from V and 0 bases from J, with 10 bases in between. Germline assignment: CDR1 SGDLS and CDR2 YYNGEE. This CDR3 is 17 amino acids long. The CDR3 reads CASSVGGLSSGANVLTF. CDR3 nucleotides: TGTGCCAGCAGCGTAGGAGGTCTATCCTCTGGGGCCAACGTCCTGACTTTC.

As to this clone: The junction differs from germline at one of its ends, possibly a read error. The CDR3 region has the DNA TGCAGCGGTTGGGACACCCGGTTTGTCTTC. Encoded protein: CSGWDTRFVF. The chain is built from TRBV29-1 and TRBJ2-1; TRBD1 is a possible D gene (6 bases). This CDR3 is built from 10 residues. Germline V gene sequence: CDR1 SQVTM, CDR2 ANQGSEA.

This clone is a singleton in its sample. The rearrangement links TRBV6-5 to TRBJ1-2; 12 nucleotides agree with TRBD1. There are 14 residues in the CDR3. In germline, CDR1 is MNHEY, CDR2 SVGAGI. Losses at the gene ends were 10 bases for V and 7 bases for J; bases not matched to a gene: 10. The CDR3 nucleotides read TGTGCCACGGGAGGGACAGGGGGCGCTTTTGGCTACACCTTC. Translated, it gives CATGGTGGAFGYTF.

V gene TRBV13 combines with J gene TRBJ1-3; D possibly corresponds to TRBD1 (6 bases). CDR1 and CDR2 (germline): PRHDT, FYEKMQ (reference sequence). The V and J ends lost 5 bases and 0 bases respectively, with 14 bases between them. The CDR3 is made up of 16 amino acids. In DNA form, the CDR3 reads TGTGCCAGCAGCCCCTACAGGGAGAGCTCTGGAAACACCATATATTTT. Translated: CASSPYRESSGNTIYF.

This sequence joins TRBV6-5 and TRBJ2-7; no reliable D call. V was trimmed by 4 bases and J by 7 bases, leaving 11 bases between them. Per germline, CDR1 MNHEY and CDR2 SVGAGI. CDR3 length: 12 amino acids. The CDR3 sequence: CASSSLPWEQYF. The CDR3 region has the DNA TGTGCCAGCAGTTCGCTCCCTTGGGAGCAGTACTTC.

The genes are TRBV5-4 and TRBJ1-2, with no clear D. V lost 3 bases and J 2 bases, leaving 17 bases between the germline ends. Per the germline V gene, CDR1 is SGHNT and CDR2 is YYREEE (reference sequence). The CDR3 totals 16 residues. The CDR3 bases are TGTGCCAGCAGCTCTGGTGGCCCCCTCAACAACTATGGCTACACCTTC. This encodes CASSSGGPLNNYGYTF.

The gene calls are TRBV19 and TRBJ2-7; the D gene is possibly TRBD2 (7 bases). The germline CDR1 and CDR2 sequences are LNHDA and SQIVND (reference sequence). There are 14 residues in the CDR3. V was clipped by 5 bases and J by 2 bases, with 13 bases between them. The chain's CDR3 is CASSDTGTTYEQYF. The CDR3, as DNA: TGTGCCAGTAGTGACACAGGGACTACCTACGAGCAGTACTTC. Complete variable domain (other parts from reference TRBV19 and TRBJ2-7): DGGITQSPKYLFRKEGQNVTLSCEQNLNHDAMYWYRQDPGQGLRLIYYSQIVNDFQKGDIAEGYSVSREKKESFPLTVTSAQKNPTAFYLCASSDTGTTYEQYFGPGTRLTVT.

The chain's CDR3 is CASSTHDGAGYAYEQYF. In DNA form, the CDR3 reads TGTGCCAGCAGTACCCATGACGGGGCTGGGTATGCCTACGAGCAGTACTTC. This sequence joins TRBV28 and TRBJ2-7; D may be TRBD1 or TRBD2 (5 bases each). The CDR3 length is 17 residues. Per the germline V gene, CDR1 is MDHEN and CDR2 is SYDVKM. With 5 bases removed from V and 2 bases from J, the gap between germline ends came to 22 bases.

The rearrangement uses TRBV7-3 and TRBJ1-5; the D gene is possibly TRBD1 (5 bases). CDR1 is SGHTA and CDR2 is FQGTGA in the germline V gene. The CDR3 totals 15 residues. V lost 5 bases to trimming and J lost 2 bases, with 13 bases between them. The CDR3 sequence: CASSLSGGGNQPQHF. CDR3 DNA sequence: TGTGCCAGCAGCCTAAGTGGGGGGGGCAATCAGCCCCAGCATTTT.

This clone was recorded only once. CDR3 in amino acids: CASTFHGSYEQYF. CDR3 sequence (DNA): TGTGCCAGCACCTTTCACGGCTCCTACGAGCAGTACTTC. The chain joins TRBV27 to TRBJ2-7; no clear D. Germline CDR1 is MNHEY and CDR2 is SMNVEV (reference sequence). The CDR3 length is 13 residues. With 7 bases removed from V and 0 bases from J, the gap between germline ends came to 10 bases.

The chain joins TRBV27 to TRBJ2-2; D remains unclear. The germline V and J ends were trimmed by 3 bases and 4 bases, with 3 bases remaining between them. CDR3 length: 12 amino acids. CDR1 and CDR2 (germline): MNHEY, SMNVEV (reference sequence). The CDR3 DNA is TGTGCCAGCAGTTTCCCCACCGGGGAGCTGTTTTTT. This translates into CASSFPTGELFF.

This chain connects TRBV11-1 to TRBJ2-2; 8 positions agree with TRBD1. The CDR3 is made up of 16 amino acids. Germline CDR1 and CDR2: SGHAT and FQDESV (reference sequence). The J segment lost 5 bases and the V segment lost 0 bases, leaving 5 bases of the junction unmatched. The CDR3 coding sequence is TGTGCCAGCAGCTTAGCCTCCGGACAGGGAACCGGGGAGCTGTTTTTT. Translation: CASSLASGQGTGELFF. Filled out from reference TRBV11-1 and TRBJ2-2, the complete variable domain reads EAEVAQSPRYKITEKSQAVAFWCDPISGHATLYWYRQILGQGPELLVQFQDESVVDDSQLPKDRFSAERLKGVDSTLKIQPAELGDSAMYLCASSLASGQGTGELFFGEGSRLTVL.

The V gene is TRBV7-3, the J gene TRBJ1-1, with TRBD1 as a possible D gene (5 bases). Germline V gives CDR1 SGHTA, CDR2 FQGTGA. The CDR3 has 14 amino acids. Trimming stripped 1 base from V and 5 bases from J, with 11 bases between. The CDR3 reads CASSLSGGSTEAFF. Written as DNA, the CDR3 is TGTGCCAGCAGCTTAAGTGGGGGTTCAACTGAAGCTTTCTTT.

V and J are TRBV5-1 and TRBJ1-6; possibly TRBD1 for D (5 bases). The CDR3 runs to 13 residues. The germline V and J ends were trimmed by 0 bases and 10 bases, with 8 bases remaining between them. Germline CDR1 is SGHRS and CDR2 is YFSETQ. The CDR3 is CASSLGGPSPLHF. The CDR3 DNA sequence: TGCGCCAGCAGCTTGGGGGGACCCTCACCCCTCCACTTT. Full variable domain (rest looked up from reference TRBV5-1 and TRBJ1-6): KAGVTQTPRYLIKTRGQQVTLSCSPISGHRSVSWYQQTPGQGLQFLFEYFSETQRNKGNFPGRFSGRQFSNSRSEMNVSTLELGDSALYLCASSLGGPSPLHFGNGTRLTVT.

The CDR3 sequence: CASSLEGPEVVYEQYF. The CDR3 coding sequence is TGTGCCAGCAGCTTGGAGGGCCCAGAGGTCGTCTACGAGCAGTACTTC. V usage is TRBV5-5 and J usage is TRBJ2-7; no firm D call. Germline V gene lookup returns CDR1 SGHKS and CDR2 YYEKEE (reference sequence). The CDR3 totals 16 residues. V was shortened by 0 bases and J by 3 bases, with 16 bases between the two germline ends. Full variable domain (missing parts from reference TRBV5-5 and TRBJ2-7): DAGVTQSPTHLIKTRGQQVTLRCSPISGHKSVSWYQQVLGQGPQFIFQYYEKEERGRGNFPDRFSARQFPNYSSELNVNALLLGDSALYLCASSLEGPEVVYEQYFGPGTRLTVT.

This clone was counted once. The chain carries TRBV6-5 and TRBJ1-3; D is uncertain. V was shortened by 7 bases and J by 0 bases, with 10 bases between the two germline ends. The length of the CDR3 is 14 residues. Germline V gives CDR1 MNHEY, CDR2 SVGAGI. CDR3 residues: CASKISGSGNTIYF. In DNA, the CDR3 is TGTGCCAGCAAAATTTCGGGCTCTGGAAACACCATATATTTT.

The chain uses TRBV3-1 (or the pseudogene TRBV3-2) and TRBJ2-5, with a possible D match to TRBD2 (6 bases). Looked up from germline, CDR1 is LGHDT and CDR2 is YNNKEL (reference sequence). V was cut by 4 bases and J by 3 bases, with 12 bases left in between. CDR3 length: 14 amino acids. The CDR3 bases are TGTGCCAGCAGCCGTCTGGCGGGGAAAGAGACCCAGTACTTC. This translates into CASSRLAGKETQYF.

This chain joins TRBV6-2 or TRBV6-3 and TRBJ1-5, with D unresolved. CDR1 and CDR2 from the germline V gene are MNHEY and SVGEGT. The CDR3 spans 14 residues. V was pared by 8 bases and J by 4 bases, with 15 bases between. This CDR3 reads CASRLRRENQPQHF. CDR3 nucleotides: TGTGCCAGCCGCCTGAGAAGGGAGAATCAGCCCCAGCATTTT.

V gene TRBV7-9 combines with J gene TRBJ2-3, with TRBD2 identical over 9 bases. Unmatched junction bases numbered 8, after V lost 1 base and J lost 6 bases. The length of the CDR3 is 16 residues. Per germline, CDR1 SEHNR and CDR2 FQNEAQ (reference sequence). CDR3 protein: CASSLGAGGPGDTQYF. As DNA, the CDR3 is TGTGCCAGCAGCTTAGGAGCGGGGGGACCCGGGGATACGCAGTATTTT.

With respect to this clone: The sample carries other DNA sequences with the same CDR3. J is TRBJ1-1 and V is TRBV30, with a weak D call TRBD1 (5 bases). The CDR3 consists of 13 residues. From germline, CDR1 is GTSNPN and CDR2 SVGIG (reference sequence). Trimming removed 0 bases from V and 5 bases from J, with 10 bases in between. The CDR3 coding sequence is TGTGCCTGGAGTGTTGGGGGGGGAACTGAAGCTTTCTTT. Protein sequence: CAWSVGGGTEAFF.

The rearrangement uses TRBV9 and TRBJ2-1, with no clear D. Between the trimmed V and J ends, which lost 0 bases and 0 bases, there was a span of 7 bases. The CDR3 covers 15 residues. Germline assignment: CDR1 SGDLS and CDR2 YYNGEE. The CDR3: CASSVAWSSYNEQFF. CDR3 coding DNA: TGTGCCAGCAGCGTAGCATGGAGCTCCTACAATGAGCAGTTCTTC.

The sample holds one count of this clone. The gene calls are TRBV10-3 and TRBJ1-1; D remains ambiguous. The V end was cut by 6 bases, the J end by 1 base, with 9 bases between. The CDR3 runs to 13 residues. Germline assignment: CDR1 ENHRY and CDR2 SYGVKD. The DNA for the CDR3 is TGTGCCATCAGATTTAAGGAGAACACTGAAGCTTTCTTT. Its protein is CAIRFKENTEAFF.